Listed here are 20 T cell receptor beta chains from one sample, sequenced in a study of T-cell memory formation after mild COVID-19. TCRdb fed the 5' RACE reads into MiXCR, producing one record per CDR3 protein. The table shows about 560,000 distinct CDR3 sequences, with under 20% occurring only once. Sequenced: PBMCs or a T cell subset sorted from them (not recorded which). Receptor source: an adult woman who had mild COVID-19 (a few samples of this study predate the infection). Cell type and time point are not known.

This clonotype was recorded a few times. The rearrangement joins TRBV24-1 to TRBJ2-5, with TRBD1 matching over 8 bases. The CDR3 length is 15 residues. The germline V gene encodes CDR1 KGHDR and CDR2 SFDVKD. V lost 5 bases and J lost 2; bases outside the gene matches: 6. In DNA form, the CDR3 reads TGTGCCACCAGTGCCCTACAGGGGGGACAAGAGACCCAGTACTTC. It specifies CATSALQGGQETQYF.

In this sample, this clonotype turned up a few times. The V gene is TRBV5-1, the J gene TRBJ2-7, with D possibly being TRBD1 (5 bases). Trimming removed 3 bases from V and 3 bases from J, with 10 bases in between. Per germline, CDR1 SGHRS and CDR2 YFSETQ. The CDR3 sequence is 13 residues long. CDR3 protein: CASSSWTSYEQYF. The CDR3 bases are TGCGCCAGCAGCTCCTGGACAAGCTACGAGCAGTACTTC.

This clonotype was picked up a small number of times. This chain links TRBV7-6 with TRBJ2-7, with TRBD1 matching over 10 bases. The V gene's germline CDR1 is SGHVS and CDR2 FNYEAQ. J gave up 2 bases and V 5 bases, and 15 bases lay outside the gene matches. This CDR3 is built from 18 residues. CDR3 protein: CASSPLYRDRGPTYEQYF. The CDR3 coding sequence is TGTGCCAGCAGCCCGTTATACCGGGACAGGGGACCTACCTACGAGCAGTACTTC.

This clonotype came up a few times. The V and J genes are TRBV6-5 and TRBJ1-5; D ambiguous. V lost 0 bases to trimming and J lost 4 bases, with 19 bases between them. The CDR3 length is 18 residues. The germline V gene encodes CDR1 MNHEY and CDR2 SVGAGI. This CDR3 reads CASSYSFTWVSENQPQHF. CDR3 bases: TGTGCCAGCAGTTACTCGTTTACTTGGGTTAGCGAAAATCAGCCCCAGCATTTT.

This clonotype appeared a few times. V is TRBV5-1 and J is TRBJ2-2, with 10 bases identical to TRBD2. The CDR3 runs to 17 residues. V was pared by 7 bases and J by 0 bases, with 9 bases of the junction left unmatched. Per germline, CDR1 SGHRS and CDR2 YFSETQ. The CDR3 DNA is TGCGCCAGCTCCCGACTAGCGGGTGCCCCGAACACCGGGGAGCTGTTTTTT. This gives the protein CASSRLAGAPNTGELFF.

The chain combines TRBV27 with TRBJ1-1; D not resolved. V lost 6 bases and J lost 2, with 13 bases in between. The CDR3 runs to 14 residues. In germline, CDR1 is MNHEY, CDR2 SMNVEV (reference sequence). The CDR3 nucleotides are TGTGCCAGCAGGCCCCCGGACGGAAACACTGAAGCTTTCTTT. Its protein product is CASRPPDGNTEAFF.

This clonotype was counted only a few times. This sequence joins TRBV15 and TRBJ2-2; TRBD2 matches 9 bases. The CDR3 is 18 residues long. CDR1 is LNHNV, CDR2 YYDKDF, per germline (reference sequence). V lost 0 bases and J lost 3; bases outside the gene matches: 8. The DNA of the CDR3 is TGTGCCACCAGCAGAGAATTAGCGGGGGACTCCTACACCGGGGAGCTGTTTTTT. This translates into CATSRELAGDSYTGELFF. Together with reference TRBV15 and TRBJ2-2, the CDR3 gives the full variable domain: DAMVIQNPRYQVTQFGKPVTLSCSQTLNHNVMYWYQQKSSQAPKLLFHYYDKDFNNEADTPDNFQSRRPNTSFCFLDIRSPGLGDTAMYLCATSRELAGDSYTGELFFGEGSRLTVL.

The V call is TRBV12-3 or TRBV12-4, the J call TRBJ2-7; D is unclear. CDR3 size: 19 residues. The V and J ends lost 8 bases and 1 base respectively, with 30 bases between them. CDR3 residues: CASQSSSNKAVIPSYEQYF. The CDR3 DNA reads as TGTGCCAGCCAGAGCAGTTCCAATAAGGCAGTTATCCCGTCCTACGAGCAGTACTTC.

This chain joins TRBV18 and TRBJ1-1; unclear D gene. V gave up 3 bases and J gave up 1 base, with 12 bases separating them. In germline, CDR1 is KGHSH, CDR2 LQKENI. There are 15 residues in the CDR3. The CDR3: CASSPGGPSNTEAFF. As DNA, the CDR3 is TGTGCCAGCTCACCGGGCGGACCATCGAACACTGAAGCTTTCTTT.

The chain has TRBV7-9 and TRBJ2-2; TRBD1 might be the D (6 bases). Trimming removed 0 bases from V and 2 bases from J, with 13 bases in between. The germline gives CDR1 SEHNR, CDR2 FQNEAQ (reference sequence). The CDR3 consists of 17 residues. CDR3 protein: CASSLAMGQVNTGELFF. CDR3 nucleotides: TGTGCCAGCAGCTTAGCGATGGGACAAGTAAACACCGGGGAGCTGTTTTTT.

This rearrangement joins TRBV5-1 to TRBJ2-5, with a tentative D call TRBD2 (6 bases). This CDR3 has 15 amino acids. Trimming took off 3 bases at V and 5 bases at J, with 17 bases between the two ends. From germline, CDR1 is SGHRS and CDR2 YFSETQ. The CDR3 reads CASSYGSGPRETQYF. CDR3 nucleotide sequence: TGCGCCAGCAGCTACGGGAGCGGCCCTCGGGAGACCCAGTACTTC. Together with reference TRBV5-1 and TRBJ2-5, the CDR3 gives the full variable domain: KAGVTQTPRYLIKTRGQQVTLSCSPISGHRSVSWYQQTPGQGLQFLFEYFSETQRNKGNFPGRFSGRQFSNSRSEMNVSTLELGDSALYLCASSYGSGPRETQYFGPGTRLLVL.

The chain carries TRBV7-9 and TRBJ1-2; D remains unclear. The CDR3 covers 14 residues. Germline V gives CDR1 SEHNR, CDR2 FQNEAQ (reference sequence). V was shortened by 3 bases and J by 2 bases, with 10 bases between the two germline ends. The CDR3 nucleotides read TGTGCCAGCAGCTTGGCTGAAGAAAACTATGGCTACACCTTC. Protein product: CASSLAEENYGYTF.

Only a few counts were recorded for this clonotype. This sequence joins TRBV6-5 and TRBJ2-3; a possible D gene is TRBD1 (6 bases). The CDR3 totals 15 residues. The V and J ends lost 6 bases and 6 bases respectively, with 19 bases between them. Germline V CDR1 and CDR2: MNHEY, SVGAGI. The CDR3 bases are TGTGCCAGCAGCCCGACCCTCATTGGGGGCGATACGCAGTATTTT. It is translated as CASSPTLIGGDTQYF.

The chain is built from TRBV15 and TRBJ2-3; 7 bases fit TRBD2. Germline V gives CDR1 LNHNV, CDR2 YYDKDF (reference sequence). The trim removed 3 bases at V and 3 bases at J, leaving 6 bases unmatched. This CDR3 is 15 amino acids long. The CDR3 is CATSSRDYGTDTQYF. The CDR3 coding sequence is TGTGCCACCAGCAGCCGGGACTACGGTACAGATACGCAGTATTTT. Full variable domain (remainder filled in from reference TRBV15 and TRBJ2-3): DAMVIQNPRYQVTQFGKPVTLSCSQTLNHNVMYWYQQKSSQAPKLLFHYYDKDFNNEADTPDNFQSRRPNTSFCFLDIRSPGLGDTAMYLCATSSRDYGTDTQYFGPGTRLTVL.

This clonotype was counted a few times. Written as DNA, the CDR3 is TGCAGCGCCGGGACGTCGAGCTCCTACGAGCAGTACTTC. Amino acids: CSAGTSSSYEQYF. The chain couples TRBV29-1 to TRBJ2-7; D possibly matches TRBD1 or TRBD2 (5 bases each). The length of the CDR3 is 13 residues. Germline V gene lookup returns CDR1 SQVTM and CDR2 ANQGSEA. Trimming cost V 7 bases and J 0 bases, with 13 bases left between them.

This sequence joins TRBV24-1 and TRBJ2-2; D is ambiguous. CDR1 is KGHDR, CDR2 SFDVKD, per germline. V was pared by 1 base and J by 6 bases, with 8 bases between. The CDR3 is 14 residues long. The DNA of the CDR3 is TGTGCCACCAGTGATTTAGGGATGTCCGGGGAGCTGTTTTTT. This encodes CATSDLGMSGELFF.

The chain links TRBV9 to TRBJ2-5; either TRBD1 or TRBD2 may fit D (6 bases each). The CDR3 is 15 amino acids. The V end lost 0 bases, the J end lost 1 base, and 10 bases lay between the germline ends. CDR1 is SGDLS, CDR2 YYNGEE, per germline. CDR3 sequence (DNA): TGTGCCAGCAGCGTAGTGGGGGGCCTCCAAGAGACCCAGTACTTC. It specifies CASSVVGGLQETQYF.

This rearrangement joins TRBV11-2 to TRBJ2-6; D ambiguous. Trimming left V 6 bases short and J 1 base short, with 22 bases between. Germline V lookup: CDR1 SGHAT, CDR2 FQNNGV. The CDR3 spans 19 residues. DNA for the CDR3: TGTGCCAGCAGATACGTTGGACGGAACCCCCCTTCTGGGGCCAACGTCCTGACTTTC. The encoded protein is CASRYVGRNPPSGANVLTF.

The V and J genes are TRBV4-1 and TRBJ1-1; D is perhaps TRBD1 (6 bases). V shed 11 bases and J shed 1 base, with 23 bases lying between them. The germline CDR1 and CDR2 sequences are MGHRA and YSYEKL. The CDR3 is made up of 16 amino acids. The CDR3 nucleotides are TGCGCCTCCCTACGTGGGGGCTTGGGAAAGAACACTGAAGCTTTCTTT. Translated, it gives CASLRGGLGKNTEAFF.

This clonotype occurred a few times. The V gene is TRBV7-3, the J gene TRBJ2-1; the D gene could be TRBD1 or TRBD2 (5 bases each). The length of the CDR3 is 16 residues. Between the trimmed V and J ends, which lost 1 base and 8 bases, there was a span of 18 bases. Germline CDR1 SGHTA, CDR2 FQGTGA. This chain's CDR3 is CASSLSGLGVVDEQFF. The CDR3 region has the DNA TGTGCCAGCAGCTTAAGCGGCTTGGGGGTGGTGGATGAGCAGTTCTTC.